One sample yielded the 20 T cell receptor beta chains listed below, sequenced in a study of blood T cells in healthy people across ages. For the second PCR, which ran for about 6 to 12 cycles, a sample-barcoded 5' primer and a J-beta primer mix were used. TCRdb used MiXCR to reprocess the 5' RACE reads, holding one entry per CDR3 protein. The sample consists of around 1,000,000 distinct CDR3 sequences, roughly a quarter of them appearing once. Another study also made use of these data, one on T cells of mothers and their children.

The source material was blood. Every receptor here comes from a girl aged 2 to 9 in good health.

The chain employs TRBV7-9 and TRBJ2-1; D not certain. Germline CDR1 reads SEHNR; CDR2 reads FQNEAQ (reference sequence). The V end was cut by 5 bases, the J end by 8 bases, with 10 bases between. The CDR3 is made up of 12 amino acids. This chain's CDR3 is CASSPGFDEQFF. DNA for the CDR3: TGTGCCAGCAGCCCAGGTTTCGATGAGCAGTTCTTC.

The genes are TRBV5-4 and TRBJ1-2; maybe TRBD1 (6 bases). V was trimmed by 4 bases and J by 3 bases, leaving 13 bases between them. Germline V gene sequence: CDR1 SGHNT, CDR2 YYREEE (reference sequence). The CDR3 has 14 amino acids. CDR3 sequence: CASSPQGSHYGYTF. CDR3 sequence (DNA): TGTGCCAGCAGCCCGCAGGGGTCCCACTATGGCTACACCTTC.

The V gene is TRBV5-5, the J gene TRBJ2-1, with a possible D match to TRBD1 (6 bases). With the DNA end fitting TRBJ2-7 better, the J assignment may be wrong. The CDR3 runs to 15 residues. CDR1 and CDR2 (germline): SGHKS, YYEKEE (reference sequence). The CDR3 reads CASSLAWTVDYEQYV. In nucleotides, the CDR3 is TGTGCCAGCAGCTTGGCCTGGACAGTCGACTACGAGCAGTACGTC.

V usage is TRBV5-4 and J usage is TRBJ2-5, with 8 nucleotides matching TRBD2. CDR3 length equals 15 residues. Germline CDR1 and CDR2: SGHNT and YYREEE (reference sequence). V was pared by 3 bases and J by 4 bases, with 8 bases of the junction left unmatched. CDR3 protein: CASSSLPLAGETQYF. DNA of the CDR3: TGTGCCAGCAGCTCACTACCCCTAGCGGGAGAGACCCAGTACTTC.

This chain joins TRBV6-5 and TRBJ1-2; D is undetermined. The CDR3 length is 14 residues. V lost 2 bases and J 4 bases, leaving 11 bases between the germline ends. Germline loops: CDR1 MNHEY, CDR2 SVGAGI. CDR3 protein: CASSYHRDIYGYTF. The DNA of the CDR3 is TGTGCCAGCAGTTACCACCGAGACATCTATGGCTACACCTTC.

The chain recombines TRBV5-6 with TRBJ2-5, with 14 positions matching TRBD2. The V segment lost 2 bases and the J segment 2 bases; nucleotides outside the gene matches: 2. The CDR3 extends over 16 amino acids. Germline CDR1 SGHDT, CDR2 YYEEEE. In nucleotides, the CDR3 is TGTGCCAGCAGCTTTGGGACTAGCGGGGGACAAGAGACCCAGTACTTC. It yields the protein CASSFGTSGGQETQYF. Variable domain in full (rest from reference TRBV5-6 and TRBJ2-5): DAGVTQSPTHLIKTRGQQVTLRCSPKSGHDTVSWYQQALGQGPQFIFQYYEEEERQRGNFPDRFSGHQFPNYSSELNVNALLLGDSALYLCASSFGTSGGQETQYFGPGTRLLVL.

In this sample, this clonotype turned up a few times. The chain uses TRBV29-1 and TRBJ2-5, with TRBD2 as a possible D gene (6 bases). The CDR3 length is 12 residues. Germline V CDR1 and CDR2: SQVTM, ANQGSEA. With 7 bases removed from V and 5 bases from J, the gap between germline ends came to 14 bases. The CDR3 spells CSASGDGETQYF. The CDR3 DNA reads TGCAGCGCATCGGGAGATGGGGAGACCCAGTACTTC.

The sample holds a few counts of this clonotype. The CDR3 reads CSAWGAEETQYF. The CDR3 DNA reads as TGCAGTGCTTGGGGCGCGGAAGAGACCCAGTACTTC. The rearrangement uses TRBV20-1 and TRBJ2-5; a possible D gene is TRBD1 (5 bases). The CDR3 is 12 amino acids. The V gene's germline CDR1 is DFQATT and CDR2 SNEGSKA (reference sequence). V was trimmed by 5 bases and J by 3 bases, leaving 10 bases between them.

In regard to this clonotype: Germline is not matched at one junction end, which may reflect a read error. The rearrangement links TRBV3-1 to TRBJ2-1, with 11 bases identical to TRBD2. This CDR3 has 16 residues. In germline, CDR1 is LGHDT, CDR2 YNNKEL (reference sequence). CDR3 coding DNA: TGTGCCAGCAGCCAAGCCGACTTCGGACTAGCGGGTCCTCGGATCTTC. Its translation: CASSQADFGLAGPRIF.

V is TRBV29-1 and J is TRBJ1-1; D possibly corresponds to TRBD1 (5 bases). Trimming removed 6 bases at V and 1 base at J, with 12 bases between. The germline CDR1 and CDR2 sequences are SQVTM and ANQGSEA. CDR3 length equals 13 residues. CDR3 coding DNA: TGCAGCGTCCTTAAGGGGCCGAACACTGAAGCTTTCTTT. Translation: CSVLKGPNTEAFF.

V usage is TRBV12-3 or TRBV12-4 and J usage is TRBJ2-3; a possible D gene is TRBD2 (6 bases). V was shortened by 8 bases and J by 6 bases, with 18 bases between the two germline ends. The CDR3 is 14 amino acids. CDR3 sequence reads: CASAPAGSGDTQYF. CDR3 DNA: TGTGCCAGCGCGCCTGCCGGGAGTGGGGATACGCAGTATTTT.

This clonotype has just a few counts. The junction does not match germline at one end; this may be a read error. The rearrangement uses TRBV7-2 and TRBJ2-1; 8 bases align to TRBD2. The CDR3 has 15 amino acids. Germline V gene lookup returns CDR1 SGHTA and CDR2 FQGNSA. The CDR3 spells CASNLAGIAYNEQFF. The CDR3 nucleotides are TGTGCCAGCAACTTAGCGGGGATAGCCTACAATGAGCAGTTCTTC.

A few counts support this clonotype. V gene TRBV29-1 combines with J gene TRBJ1-1, with D unclear. The CDR3 spans 13 residues. Trimming left V 2 bases short and J 6 bases short, with 13 bases between. The germline V gene encodes CDR1 SQVTM and CDR2 ANQGSEA. CDR3: CSVEQDHQAEAFF. The CDR3 DNA sequence: TGCAGCGTTGAACAGGATCATCAGGCTGAAGCTTTCTTT.

This clonotype was observed a few times. The V call is TRBV6-2 or TRBV6-3, the J call TRBJ1-1; D unresolved. Germline CDR1 reads MNHEY; CDR2 reads SVGEGT. Trimming removed 7 bases at V and 1 base at J, with 10 bases between. This CDR3 comprises 13 residues. CDR3 amino acids: CASTPWANTEAFF. CDR3 DNA sequence: TGTGCCAGCACACCTTGGGCGAACACTGAAGCTTTCTTT.

In the case of this clonotype: No conserved phenylalanine or tryptophan ends this CDR3, so it is likely a read error. V and J are TRBV28 and TRBJ2-5; 7 positions match TRBD1. This CDR3 is built from 18 residues. CDR1 and CDR2 (germline): MDHEN, SYDVKM. The J segment lost 5 bases and the V segment lost 2 bases, leaving 17 bases of the junction unmatched. The CDR3 sequence is CASSLLNLKDRKGETQYL. The CDR3 DNA reads as TGTGCCAGCAGTTTACTCAACCTAAAGGACAGGAAGGGGGAGACCCAGTACCTC.

This clonotype was found a few times. Germline is not matched at one junction end, which may reflect a read error. The rearrangement joins TRBV7-7 to TRBJ2-5, with D perhaps matching TRBD1 or TRBD2 (5 bases each). The end of the DNA is better explained by TRBJ2-1, so the J call may be wrong. Germline V gene lookup returns CDR1 SSHAT and CDR2 FNYEAQ (reference sequence). The CDR3 length is 15 residues. CDR3 nucleotides: TGTGCTAGCAGCTTATACCGGGACGGAAACAATGAGCAGTTCTTC. Translating gives CASSLYRDGNNEQFF.

V usage is TRBV9 and J usage is TRBJ1-1; 9 positions agree with TRBD1. The CDR3 has 15 residues. Trimming took 3 bases from V and 1 from J; bases not matched to a gene: 4. From germline, CDR1 is SGDLS and CDR2 YYNGEE. DNA for the CDR3: TGTGCCAGCAGCGATGGGACAGGGCCGAACACTGAAGCTTTCTTT. This translates into CASSDGTGPNTEAFF.

This sequence joins TRBV7-8 and TRBJ2-1; D gene uncertain. Trimming cost V 2 bases and J 2 bases, with 10 bases left between them. Germline V gene sequence: CDR1 SGHVS, CDR2 FQNEAQ. The CDR3 sequence is 15 residues long. The DNA of the CDR3 is TGTGCCAGCAGCTTAACTCGTCCCGCCTACAATGAGCAGTTCTTC. Protein product: CASSLTRPAYNEQFF.

The rearrangement links TRBV11-2 to TRBJ2-3; no definite D call. The length of the CDR3 is 14 residues. Trimming cost V 3 bases and J 2 bases, with 9 bases left between them. Germline V gene lookup returns CDR1 SGHAT and CDR2 FQNNGV. CDR3 residues: CASSFHGDTDTQYF. The CDR3 bases are TGTGCCAGCAGCTTCCATGGGGACACAGATACGCAGTATTTT.

The chain is built from TRBV6-1 and TRBJ1-2; tentatively, D is TRBD1 (6 bases). V shed 6 bases and J shed 7 bases, with 15 bases lying between them. This CDR3 comprises 13 residues. Per germline, CDR1 MNHNS and CDR2 SASEGT. This CDR3 reads CASRAGATRGYTF. The CDR3 DNA follows: TGTGCCAGCAGGGCGGGGGCGACCCGTGGCTACACCTTC.